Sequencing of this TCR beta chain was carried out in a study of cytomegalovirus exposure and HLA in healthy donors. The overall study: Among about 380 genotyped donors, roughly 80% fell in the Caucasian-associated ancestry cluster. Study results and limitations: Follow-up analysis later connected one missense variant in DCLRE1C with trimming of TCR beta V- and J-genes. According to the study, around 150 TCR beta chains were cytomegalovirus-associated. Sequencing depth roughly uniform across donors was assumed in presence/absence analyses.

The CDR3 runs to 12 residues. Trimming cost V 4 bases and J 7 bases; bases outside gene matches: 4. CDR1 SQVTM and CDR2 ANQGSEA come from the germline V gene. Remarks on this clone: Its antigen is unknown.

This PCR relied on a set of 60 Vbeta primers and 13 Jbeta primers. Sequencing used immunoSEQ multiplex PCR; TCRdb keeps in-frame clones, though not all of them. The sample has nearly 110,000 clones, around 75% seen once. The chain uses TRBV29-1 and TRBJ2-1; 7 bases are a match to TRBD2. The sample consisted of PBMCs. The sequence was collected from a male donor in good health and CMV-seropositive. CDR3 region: CSVGASGNEQFF. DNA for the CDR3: TGCAGCGTTGGGGCTAGCGGAAATGAGCAGTTCTTC.